This is a list of T cell receptor beta chains from one sample in a study of CD8 T cell repertoires and HIV-1 epitope variants. The antigens of these receptors remain unknown. Data came from immunoSEQ multiplex PCR; TCRdb stores just in-frame clones and leaves some out. The repertoire holds 2,200 or so clones, with 71% as singletons. The sequenced material came from cultured CD8+ T cells derived from PBMCs. Receptors originate from a male donor with HIV. Both conserved end residues are part of each CDR3. Fields, in order: V gene, J gene, clone size, D gene, CDR3 protein, CDR3 DNA. D genes are given only for firm matches. Clone size, where shown, is once, few, many, or a class for clones that have expanded.

V gene: TRBV7-8; J gene: TRBJ2-3; clone size: NA; D gene: TRBD2; CDR3 protein: CASSLFGGAGTDTQYF; CDR3 DNA: TGTGCCAGCAGCTTATTCGGGGGGGCCGGCACAGATACGCAGTATTTT
V gene: TRBV7-2; J gene: TRBJ2-7; clone size: once; D gene: TRBD1; CDR3 protein: CASSFGTGGGEQYF; CDR3 DNA: TGTGCCAGCAGCTTTGGGACAGGGGGCGGGGAGCAGTACTTC
V gene: TRBV4-2; J gene: TRBJ2-1; clone size: NA; D gene: NA; CDR3 protein: CASSQEGASEYNEQFF; CDR3 DNA: TGTGCCAGCAGCCAAGAAGGGGCTAGCGAGTACAATGAGCAGTTCTTC
V gene: TRBV28; J gene: TRBJ1-2; clone size: few; D gene: TRBD1; CDR3 protein: CASSRQGDYYGYTF; CDR3 DNA: TGTGCCAGCAGCCGACAGGGGGACTACTATGGCTACACCTTC
V gene: TRBV18; J gene: TRBJ2-7; clone size: NA; D gene: TRBD1; CDR3 protein: CASSPDRATGSPTNYEQYF; CDR3 DNA: TGTGCCAGCTCACCCGACCGGGCGACAGGGTCTCCGACTAACTACGAGCAGTACTTC
V gene: TRBV2; J gene: TRBJ2-1; clone size: few; D gene: TRBD2; CDR3 protein: CASNPLTSGEWNEQFF; CDR3 DNA: TGTGCCAGCAATCCTCTGACTAGCGGGGAGTGGAATGAGCAGTTCTTC
V gene: TRBV7-6; J gene: TRBJ2-1; clone size: NA; D gene: NA; CDR3 protein: CASSPEGPYNEQFF; CDR3 DNA: TGTGCCAGCAGCCCTGAGGGCCCCTACAATGAGCAGTTCTTC
V gene: TRBV7-9; J gene: TRBJ2-7; clone size: NA; D gene: NA; CDR3 protein: CASSLLGKPSYEQYF; CDR3 DNA: TGTGCCAGCAGCTTATTAGGTAAACCTTCCTACGAGCAGTACTTC
V gene: TRBV7-9; J gene: TRBJ2-1; clone size: NA; D gene: TRBD2; CDR3 protein: CASSQSGGWNNEQFF; CDR3 DNA: TGTGCCAGCAGCCAAAGCGGGGGTTGGAACAATGAGCAGTTCTTC
V gene: TRBV19; J gene: TRBJ2-1; clone size: NA; D gene: NA; CDR3 protein: CASSMSGLYNEQFF; CDR3 DNA: TGTGCCAGTAGTATGTCGGGACTTTACAATGAGCAGTTCTTC
V gene: TRBV5-8; J gene: TRBJ1-5; clone size: NA; D gene: NA; CDR3 protein: CASSPQYYSNQPQHF; CDR3 DNA: TGTGCCAGCAGCCCCCAGTACTATAGCAATCAGCCCCAGCATTTT
V gene: TRBV27; J gene: TRBJ2-1; clone size: NA; D gene: NA; CDR3 protein: CASSLLGQGDEQFF; CDR3 DNA: TGTGCCAGCAGTTTACTAGGGCAGGGAGATGAGCAGTTCTTC
V gene: TRBV6-1; J gene: TRBJ1-2; clone size: NA; D gene: NA; CDR3 protein: CASSEIGGAGGYTF; CDR3 DNA: TGTGCCAGCAGTGAAATAGGGGGGGCGGGAGGCTACACCTTC
V gene: TRBV28; J gene: TRBJ2-5; clone size: NA; D gene: TRBD2; CDR3 protein: CASSSTSGRGETQYF; CDR3 DNA: TGTGCCAGCAGTTCCACTAGCGGGAGGGGGGAGACCCAGTACTTC
V gene: TRBV6-5; J gene: TRBJ2-1; clone size: NA; D gene: NA; CDR3 protein: CASSSLGRSNEQFF; CDR3 DNA: TGTGCCAGCAGTTCCCTCGGCAGGTCCAATGAGCAGTTCTTC
V gene: TRBV7-2; J gene: TRBJ2-4; clone size: NA; D gene: TRBD2; CDR3 protein: CASSLPGLAGSGNIQYF; CDR3 DNA: TGTGCCAGCAGCTTGCCGGGACTAGCGGGATCGGGGAACATTCAGTACTTC